What follows describes a single TCR beta chain. This sample was taken from a study of blood T cell repertoires in COVID-19. Clones were sequenced by immunoSEQ multiplex PCR, and TCRdb holds only the in-frame ones, with some missing. Here the sample spans 15,000 or so clones, around 92% being singletons. J lost 3 bases, V lost 6 bases, and 3 bases had no gene match. This CDR3 is built from 14 residues. Per the germline V gene, CDR1 is MGHDK and CDR2 is SYGVNS. Sequenced: peripheral blood. The chain combines TRBV25-1 with TRBJ1-5; 9 bases map to TRBD1. This clonotype was sampled from a human donor with active COVID-19. The donor label of this sample is uncertain. The CDR3 spells CASRGQGDNQPQHF. DNA for the CDR3: TGTGCCAGCAGGGGACAGGGCGACAATCAGCCCCAGCATTTT.